Following are 16 T cell receptor beta chains from one sample sequenced in a study of blood T cells in healthy people across ages. Then a second PCR, running about 6 to 12 cycles, was carried out with a sample-barcoded 5' primer and a J-beta primer mix. TCRdb re-called the 5' RACE reads with MiXCR, one entry per CDR3 protein. The profile shows over a million distinct CDR3 sequences, roughly 45% of them singletons. Sequencing input: blood. The source is a woman aged 18-29 years in good health.

This chain joins TRBV12-3 or TRBV12-4 and TRBJ2-6, with D maybe TRBD1 (6 bases). This CDR3 comprises 17 residues. Trimming shortened V by 7 bases and J by 0 bases, and 16 bases separated the two germline ends. This chain's CDR3 is CASTNRALSSGANVLTF. CDR3 DNA: TGTGCCAGCACGAACAGGGCACTAAGCTCTGGGGCCAACGTCCTGACTTTC.

There are a few counts of this clonotype. The V and J genes are TRBV6-2 or TRBV6-3 and TRBJ2-3; 11 bases match TRBD2. V was clipped by 2 bases and J by 0 bases; unmatched bases: 10. The CDR3 spans 19 residues. In germline, CDR1 is MNHEY, CDR2 SVGEGT. The chain's CDR3 is CASSYAGLAGGPSTDTQYF. The CDR3 nucleotides read TGTGCCAGCAGTTACGCGGGGCTAGCGGGAGGCCCTAGCACAGATACGCAGTATTTT.

This clonotype came up a few times. The chain has TRBV6-4 and TRBJ2-7; 11 bases are shared with TRBD2. Germline trimming cut 0 bases from V and 2 bases from J; bases unmatched to any gene: 0. In germline, CDR1 is MRHNA, CDR2 SNTAGT. This CDR3 has 15 residues. CDR3 sequence reads: CASSDSSGRAYEQYF. The DNA of the CDR3 is TGTGCCAGCAGTGACTCTAGCGGGAGGGCCTACGAGCAGTACTTC.

There are a few counts of this clonotype. The junction shows a germline mismatch at one end, possibly a read error. The rearrangement uses TRBV20-1 and TRBJ2-3; D might be TRBD1 or TRBD2, each matching 5 bases. CDR3 length: 15 residues. Germline V gene data show CDR1 as DFQATT and CDR2 as SNEGSKA (reference sequence). The CDR3 region is CSVRWDPLRKVTQYF. CDR3 in DNA: TGCAGTGTTAGATGGGACCCGCTAAGAAAGGTTACGCAGTATTTT.

This chain links TRBV18 with TRBJ2-2; D gene ambiguous. Germline values: CDR1 KGHSH, CDR2 LQKENI. This CDR3 is 16 amino acids long. V was clipped by 5 bases and J by 3 bases, with 16 bases between them. CDR3 in amino acids: CASSYLPRWDTGELFF. The CDR3 DNA sequence: TGTGCCAGCTCATACCTCCCCCGGTGGGACACCGGGGAGCTGTTTTTT.

This chain links TRBV12-3 or TRBV12-4 with TRBJ1-5; D is unresolved. Trimming removed 7 bases at V and 2 bases at J, with 21 bases between. This CDR3 comprises 17 residues. The CDR3: CASMDLATTSGNQPQHF. In DNA form, the CDR3 reads TGTGCCAGCATGGACCTTGCCACGACAAGCGGCAATCAGCCCCAGCATTTT.

This chain connects TRBV4-1 to TRBJ2-1, with D uncertain. The CDR3 length is 15 residues. Germline lookup yields CDR1 MGHRA and CDR2 YSYEKL. V was shortened by 0 bases and J by 10 bases, with 16 bases between the two germline ends. The CDR3 DNA follows: TGCGCCAGCAGCCAAGAATCTTCGGCACGGCCCGAGCAGTTCTTC. This gives the protein CASSQESSARPEQFF.

The chain recombines TRBV4-1 with TRBJ1-1; D not resolved. V gave up 0 bases and J gave up 11 bases, with 10 bases separating them. CDR1 and CDR2 from the germline V gene are MGHRA and YSYEKL. The CDR3 contains 12 residues. The CDR3 DNA is TGCGCCAGCAGCCAAGATAACGGTCGGGCTTTCTTT. It encodes CASSQDNGRAFF.

This clonotype was seen repeatedly, ten times or more. This chain joins TRBV12-3 or TRBV12-4 and TRBJ2-7, with D unclear. This CDR3 spans 15 amino acids. V was pared by 5 bases and J by 0 bases, with 14 bases between. The CDR3 loop reads CASSPPFPYSYEQYF. The DNA of the CDR3 is TGTGCCAGCAGTCCTCCTTTCCCTTACTCCTACGAGCAGTACTTC.

This sequence joins TRBV7-2 and TRBJ2-1; no definite D call. The CDR3 spans 13 residues. Germline CDR1 reads SGHTA; CDR2 reads FQGNSA. The V and J ends lost 0 bases and 7 bases respectively, with 7 bases between them. The CDR3 coding sequence is TGTGCCAGCAGCTTAGCGATGAGAAATGAGCAGTTCTTC. Its protein product is CASSLAMRNEQFF.

The rearrangement uses TRBV10-3 and TRBJ2-1; 11 bases are a match to TRBD2. This CDR3 has 17 residues. The J segment lost 5 bases and the V segment lost 6 bases, leaving 12 bases of the junction unmatched. In germline, CDR1 is ENHRY, CDR2 SYGVKD. The CDR3 nucleotides are TGTGCCATCAGGGGACTAGCGGACTCCTCCTTTGACAATGAGCAGTTCTTC. Its translation is CAIRGLADSSFDNEQFF.

There are a few counts of this clonotype. The V call is TRBV5-6, the J call TRBJ2-5, with TRBD2 matching 8 bases. Germline V lookup: CDR1 SGHDT, CDR2 YYEEEE. Losses at the gene ends were 2 bases for V and 1 base for J; bases not matched to a gene: 7. The CDR3 extends over 16 amino acids. CDR3 nucleotide sequence: TGTGCCAGCAGCTTAGGGCTAGCGGGCATCCAAGAGACCCAGTACTTC. Its protein product is CASSLGLAGIQETQYF.

This clonotype was counted a few times. This chain connects TRBV15 to TRBJ2-1; 11 bases agree with TRBD2. This CDR3 is 19 amino acids long. The germline V gene encodes CDR1 LNHNV and CDR2 YYDKDF (reference sequence). J was trimmed by 6 bases and V by 4 bases; bases with no gene match: 17. The DNA for the CDR3 is TGTGCCACCAGCACAGCAGAGGTGGTGACTAGCGGGGCCTTCAATGAGCAGTTCTTC. Its protein product is CATSTAEVVTSGAFNEQFF.

The J gene is TRBJ2-3, the V gene TRBV7-9; D may be TRBD1 or TRBD2 (5 bases each). Trimming removed 7 bases at V and 1 base at J, with 12 bases between. The CDR3 covers 14 residues. CDR1 is SEHNR, CDR2 FQNEAQ, per germline (reference sequence). The DNA for the CDR3 is TGTGCCAGCACCTTTTCGGGGCGCACAGATACGCAGTATTTT. This sequence encodes CASTFSGRTDTQYF.

This clonotype was picked up a small number of times. The genes are TRBV7-9 and TRBJ1-5; 11 bases line up with TRBD1. The CDR3 runs to 15 residues. The V segment lost 4 bases and the J segment 3 bases; nucleotides outside the gene matches: 2. CDR1 and CDR2 (germline): SEHNR, FQNEAQ (reference sequence). The CDR3 here is CASSWDRGINQPQHF. For the CDR3, the DNA is TGTGCCAGCAGCTGGGACAGGGGGATCAATCAGCCCCAGCATTTT.

J is TRBJ2-5 and V is TRBV12-3 or TRBV12-4; a possible D gene is TRBD2 (6 bases). The CDR3 loop spans 13 amino acids. Trimming stripped 3 bases from V and 11 bases from J, with 16 bases between. The CDR3 spells CASSLEGLNEQYF. The CDR3 nucleotides are TGTGCCAGCAGTTTGGAGGGGCTGAATGAGCAGTACTTC.